A selection of T cell receptor beta chains follows, all from one sample in a study of T cell responses to AZD1222 COVID-19 vaccine. The repertoire was sequenced with immunoSEQ multiplex PCR; TCRdb's copy has only in-frame clones and lacks some. The sample records about 130,000 clones, 92% being singletons. Sequencing used peripheral blood, obtained 28 days after the second AZD1222 dose. These receptors were obtained from an adult who received the AZD1222 COVID-19 vaccine. CDR3s include the opening cysteine and the closing phenylalanine or tryptophan. A D gene is named only where the DNA matches it firmly. Part of the rows lack a size; the others show once, few, many or a class for expanded clones.

NA TRBJ1-2 TRBV30 NA TGTGCCTGGAGCGTCAGGCTAGGACGGGGTGATGGCTACACCTTC CAWSVRLGRGDGYTF
NA TRBJ1-1 TRBV9 NA TGTGCCAGCAGCGTAGGGTCGCTCCAGAACACTGAAGCTTTCTTT CASSVGSLQNTEAFF
NA TRBJ1-2 TRBV3-1/TRBV3-2 NA TGTGCCAGCAGCACAACGGGTTTCCCTAACTATGGCTACACCTTC CASSTTGFPNYGYTF
TRBD2 TRBJ2-7 TRBV18 NA TGTGCCAGCTCACCCACCGGGACTAGCGACTACGAGCAGTACTTC CASSPTGTSDYEQYF
NA TRBJ1-3 TRBV27 NA TGTGCCAGCAGTTCCTTCGGCTCTGGAAACACCATATATTTT CASSSFGSGNTIYF
TRBD1 TRBJ2-2 TRBV5-1 NA TGCGCCAGCAGCCAGGACAGGCTGATGAACACCGGGGAGCTGTTTTTT CASSQDRLMNTGELFF
NA TRBJ2-1 TRBV12-2 few TGTGCAAGTCGCTTAGATTCGGACGGTGACAATGAGCAGTTCTTC CASRLDSDGDNEQFF
NA TRBJ2-3 TRBV23-1 NA TGCGCCAGCAGCAACGAGAAGGATTCTAGCCGCACAGATACGCAGTATTTT CASSNEKDSSRTDTQYF
TRBD2 TRBJ2-4 TRBV29-1 NA TGCAGCGTTGATTGGCAGGGAGGGGACATTCAGTACTTC CSVDWQGGDIQYF
TRBD1 TRBJ1-1 TRBV15 NA TGTGCCACCGGTGGACAGGGAGCCACTGAAGCTTTCTTT CATGGQGATEAFF
NA TRBJ2-4 TRBV28 NA TGTGCCAGCAGTGGGGTCCAGATTTTAGCCAAAAACATTCAGTACTTC CASSGVQILAKNIQYF
NA TRBJ1-4 TRBV30 once TGTGCCTGGATGGGGAGATTGGAAAAACTGTTTTTT CAWMGRLEKLFF
TRBD2 TRBJ2-5 TRBV7-2 once TGTGCCAGCAGCTTAGTAGGTGGTAGCGGGAGAGAGACCCAGTACTTC CASSLVGGSGRETQYF
TRBD2 TRBJ2-7 TRBV20-1 NA TGCAGTGCTAGTAGCGGGAGTTCCCACGAGCAGTACTTC CSASSGSSHEQYF
NA TRBJ1-1 TRBV6-5 NA TGTGCCGCTTCGGGGACACTCAACACTGAAGCTTTCTTT CAASGTLNTEAFF
NA TRBJ2-1 TRBV12-3/TRBV12-4 NA TGTGCCAGCAACACCGCCGGTTATGAGCAGTTCTTC CASNTAGYEQFF
NA TRBJ2-5 TRBV7-9 NA TGTGCCAGCAGCTTAGCAAGGGGTGGGGAGACCCAGTACTTC CASSLARGGETQYF
TRBD1 TRBJ1-2 TRBV7-2 NA TGTGCCAGCAGCACCAACACAGGGGGCGTAGGTGGCTACACCTTC CASSTNTGGVGGYTF
NA TRBJ1-2 TRBV19 NA TGTGCCAGTAGTATAGGGTTTTCAGGGATCTATGGCTACACCTTC CASSIGFSGIYGYTF
TRBD1 TRBJ1-1 TRBV18 NA TGTGCCAGCTCACTACAGACAGGGGGCACTGAAGCTTTCTTT CASSLQTGGTEAFF
TRBD2 TRBJ2-1 TRBV7-3 medium-sized TGTGCCAGCAGCCCAACCCCGGGACTAACCTACAATGAGCAGTTCTTC CASSPTPGLTYNEQFF
NA TRBJ1-1 TRBV6-5 NA TGTGCCAGCAGCCGGGGAGCTGAAGCTTTCTTT CASSRGAEAFF
TRBD2 TRBJ2-3 TRBV5-1 NA TGCGCCAGCAGCCTTAGCGGGAGAACGGTACAAGATACGCAGTATTTT CASSLSGRTVQDTQYF
TRBD1 TRBJ1-2 TRBV14 NA TGTGCCAGCAGCCAAGTTCCAGGGGGCAACTATGGCTACACCTTC CASSQVPGGNYGYTF
TRBD1 TRBJ1-5 TRBV6-1 NA TGTGCCAGCAGTGATTCAAAATCAACAGGGGGATTTGGATTTTGGCAGCCCCAGCATTTT CASSDSKSTGGFGFWQPQHF
NA TRBJ2-7 TRBV6-2/TRBV6-3 once TGTGCCAGCAGTTCCTACTCCTACGAGCAGTACTTC CASSSYSYEQYF
NA TRBJ2-7 TRBV6-2/TRBV6-3 NA TGTGCCAGCAGTTACCGCTTTAGCGGCCGCTCCTACGAGCAGTACTTC CASSYRFSGRSYEQYF
TRBD1 TRBJ2-1 TRBV5-4 NA TGTGCCAGCAGCTACCTTACCCAGGGGGTGGATGAGCAGTTCTTC CASSYLTQGVDEQFF
NA TRBJ1-2 TRBV6-5 NA TGTGCCAGCAGTTACTCGAAGGGCTATGGCTACACCTTC CASSYSKGYGYTF
NA TRBJ1-5 TRBV11-3 NA TGTGCCAGCACCACCCGCGGGGGGGCGCGGGGTTGCCCCCAGCATTTT CASTTRGGARGCPQHF
NA TRBJ2-3 TRBV6-5 NA TGTGCCAGCAGTCACTACCTCCGGGACCCAGGGTCGCAGTATTTT CASSHYLRDPGSQYF
NA TRBJ2-1 TRBV15 NA TGTGCCACCAGCAGCCACCACTCGAGCTCCTACAATGAGCAGTTCTTC CATSSHHSSSYNEQFF
NA TRBJ1-4 TRBV7-8 NA TGTGCCAGCAGCCGTCCGGGACGGACCACCGAAAAACTGTTTTTT CASSRPGRTTEKLFF
NA TRBJ1-2 TRBV6-6 NA TGTGCCAGCAGTTACGACAGTAACTATGGCTACACCTTC CASSYDSNYGYTF
NA TRBJ1-5 TRBV7-2 NA TGTGCCAGCAGCCCTCGATATGGGAGCAATCAGCCCCAGCATTTT CASSPRYGSNQPQHF